The T cell receptor (beta chain) described here comes from a study of radiation and T cells in renal cell carcinoma. The V gene's germline CDR1 is SNHLY and CDR2 FYNNEI. The CDR3 runs 15 residues. Measured with immunoSEQ multiplex PCR; TCRdb has only the in-frame clones, and not every one. The top ten clones hold roughly 10% of a sample with around 170,000 clones, around 90% of them seen once. The time point: blood 4 weeks post-SBRT, at nephrectomy. Treatment given: 15 Gy SBRT to primary tumor, nephrectomy 4 weeks later. The receptor comes from a woman aged 45-65 years with renal cell carcinoma. The chain is built from TRBV2 and TRBJ2-5; 11 bases are a match to TRBD1. TRBJ2-7 explains the end of the DNA better; the J call may be wrong. The sequenced sample was blood, obtained from a patient whose treatment included radiotherapy and nephrectomy. This CDR3 reads CASSGADRGLFEQYF. CDR3 coding DNA: TGTGCCAGCAGTGGGGCGGACAGGGGGCTATTCGAGCAGTACTTC.